The 31 T cell receptor beta chains below all came from one sample that was sequenced in a study of T cell repertoires in cytomegalovirus infection. Their target antigens are unknown. TCRdb fed the reads into MiXCR, producing one record per CDR3 protein. The table shows about 770,000 distinct CDR3 sequences, with around 29% occurring only once. The sample in question was cultured CD8+ T cells from PBMCs, obtained from culture after CMV antigen stimulation. These receptors all stem from a human donor in good health (CMV status not recorded). Some clones in this sample may be carry-over from other donors' samples.

The rearrangement uses TRBV19 and TRBJ1-2; TRBD1 agrees at 12 bases. The CDR3 has 19 residues. Trimming cost V 3 bases and J 5 bases; bases outside gene matches: 16. The germline V gene has CDR1 LNHDA and CDR2 SQIVND (reference sequence). DNA for the CDR3: TGTGCCAGTAGTATGTCGCCGATCGGGACAGGGGGCGCGTGGTATGGCTACACCTTC. Translation: CASSMSPIGTGGAWYGYTF.

The J gene is TRBJ1-2, the V gene TRBV25-1; 7 bases agree with TRBD1. With V trimmed by 1 base and J by 6 bases, 11 bases remained unmatched. Germline V gene data show CDR1 as MGHDK and CDR2 as SYGVNS. This CDR3 contains 16 residues. CDR3 nucleotides: TGTGCCAGCAGTGAATCACTGTACAGGGGAAGAAATGGCTACACCTTC. Translating gives CASSESLYRGRNGYTF.

This clonotype was observed at least ten times. The CDR3 nucleotides are TGTGCCAGCAGCCTAGGGGCAGGGCACACCGGGGAGCTGTTTTTT. Translation: CASSLGAGHTGELFF. The V and J genes are TRBV7-6 and TRBJ2-2, with a weak D call TRBD1 (5 bases). The V gene's germline CDR1 is SGHVS and CDR2 FNYEAQ. V lost 5 bases and J lost 3, with 13 bases in between. The length of the CDR3 is 15 residues.

This clonotype was recorded many times. The gene calls are TRBV7-2 and TRBJ1-2; D gene ambiguous. Deletions cut 5 bases from V and 5 bases from J, with 9 bases between. In germline, CDR1 is SGHTA, CDR2 FQGNSA. This CDR3 has 12 residues. CDR3 in amino acids: CASSLDQYGYTF. Here the CDR3 DNA reads TGTGCCAGCAGCCTCGACCAGTATGGCTACACCTTC. Supplemented by reference TRBV7-2 and TRBJ1-2, the full variable domain reads GAGVSQSPSNKVTEKGKDVELRCDPISGHTALYWYRQSLGQGLEFLIYFQGNSAPDKSGLPSDRFSAERTGGSVSTLTIQRTQQEDSAVYLCASSLDQYGYTFGSGTRLTVV.

This clonotype has more than one count but fewer than ten. The chain is built from TRBV6-5 and TRBJ2-5, with D unclear. This CDR3 comprises 14 residues. Trimming cost V 6 bases and J 2 bases, with 13 bases left between them. The germline V gene encodes CDR1 MNHEY and CDR2 SVGAGI. DNA for the CDR3: TGTGCCAGCAGCCCTCCGGGTGAACAAGAGACCCAGTACTTC. Amino acid sequence: CASSPPGEQETQYF.

The rearrangement joins TRBV28 to TRBJ1-2; no reliable D call. The germline V gene encodes CDR1 MDHEN and CDR2 SYDVKM. V was shortened by 6 bases and J by 8 bases, with 10 bases between the two germline ends. This CDR3 region has 11 residues. The CDR3 is CASRYTRGYTF. The CDR3 nucleotides read TGTGCCAGCAGATATACACGGGGCTACACCTTC.

V is TRBV15 and J is TRBJ2-3, with a weak D call TRBD2 (6 bases). Germline V gives CDR1 LNHNV, CDR2 YYDKDF (reference sequence). Trimming cost V 5 bases and J 0 bases, with 15 bases left between them. The CDR3 is made up of 16 amino acids. CDR3 coding DNA: TGTGCCACCAGCCCCCCGCGGGACTGGAGCACAGATACGCAGTATTTT. Its translation: CATSPPRDWSTDTQYF.

The chain joins TRBV10-3 to TRBJ2-7, with 10 bases fitting TRBD2. CDR3 length: 15 residues. J gave up 2 bases and V 3 bases, and 4 bases lay outside the gene matches. Per germline, CDR1 ENHRY and CDR2 SYGVKD. CDR3 in amino acids: CAISDSGGVPYEQYV. The CDR3 nucleotides are TGTGCCATCAGTGACAGCGGGGGGGTCCCCTACGAGCAGTACGTC.

V and J are TRBV7-9 and TRBJ1-1; D ambiguous. The CDR3 sequence is 14 residues long. The ends were cut back, 5 bases at V and 7 bases at J, with 17 bases in the middle. Germline V CDR1 and CDR2: SEHNR, FQNEAQ (reference sequence). CDR3: CASSPMDRVFEAFF. The CDR3 region has the DNA TGTGCCAGCAGCCCCATGGACCGGGTCTTTGAAGCTTTCTTT. Variable domain in full (rest from reference TRBV7-9 and TRBJ1-1): DTGVSQNPRHKITKRGQNVTFRCDPISEHNRLYWYRQTLGQGPEFLTYFQNEAQLEKSRLLSDRFSAERPKGSFSTLEIQRTEQGDSAMYLCASSPMDRVFEAFFGQGTRLTVV.

J is TRBJ2-7 and V is TRBV11-2; 7 positions match TRBD1. Per germline, CDR1 SGHAT and CDR2 FQNNGV. V lost 5 bases and J lost 3; bases outside the gene matches: 7. The length of the CDR3 is 14 residues. The CDR3 reads CASSPRTGFYEQYV. DNA for the CDR3: TGTGCCAGCAGCCCAAGGACAGGTTTCTACGAGCAGTACGTC.

The chain links TRBV4-1 to TRBJ2-5, with D perhaps TRBD2 (6 bases). The V gene's germline CDR1 is MGHRA and CDR2 YSYEKL. This CDR3 region has 17 residues. With 2 bases removed from V and 2 bases from J, the gap between germline ends came to 18 bases. This chain's CDR3 is CASSQRVQLANQETQYF. The CDR3 bases are TGCGCCAGCAGCCAAAGGGTCCAACTAGCAAATCAAGAGACCCAGTACTTC.

The chain couples TRBV7-9 to TRBJ1-5, with 7 positions matching TRBD1. Germline V gene data show CDR1 as SEHNR and CDR2 as FQNEAQ (reference sequence). This CDR3 spans 15 amino acids. With 5 bases clipped from V and 9 bases from J, the junction kept 13 bases outside the gene matches. The CDR3 nucleotides read TGTGCCAGCAGCCCCGGGACAGCAGGAATTATGCCCCAGCATTTT. It encodes CASSPGTAGIMPQHF.

This clonotype occurred once. The V call is TRBV7-3, the J call TRBJ2-1; TRBD1 matches at 9 bases. This CDR3 has 18 amino acids. Losses at the gene ends were 5 bases for V and 1 base for J; bases not matched to a gene: 12. Germline V CDR1 and CDR2: SGHTA, FQGTGA. CDR3 in amino acids: CASSRALTGGYSYNEQFF. The CDR3 nucleotides read TGTGCCAGCAGCCGAGCGTTGACAGGGGGATATTCCTACAATGAGCAGTTCTTC.

For this clonotype: A junction boundary mismatches the germline segment, possibly from a read error. The chain joins TRBV6-6 to TRBJ2-2, with a tentative D call TRBD1 (6 bases). CDR1 and CDR2 (germline): MNHNY, SVGAGI (reference sequence). This CDR3 is 15 amino acids long. CDR3 residues: CAGSWAGEDTGELFF. The CDR3 nucleotides are TGTGCCGGCAGTTGGGCAGGGGAAGACACCGGGGAGCTGTTTTTT.

CDR3 in amino acids: CASSDFPGTGPEAFF. The CDR3 DNA reads TGTGCCAGCAGTGATTTTCCCGGGACAGGGCCAGAAGCTTTCTTT. The V gene is TRBV6-1, the J gene TRBJ1-1; 9 bases agree with TRBD1. The CDR3 runs 15 residues. Germline V gene data show CDR1 as MNHNS and CDR2 as SASEGT. J lost 8 bases, V lost 3 bases, and 10 bases had no gene match.

In this sample, this clonotype turned up many times. The V and J genes are TRBV7-2 and TRBJ1-2; 9 bases align to TRBD1. Germline V gene sequence: CDR1 SGHTA, CDR2 FQGNSA. The CDR3 covers 15 residues. J was trimmed by 4 bases and V by 5 bases; bases with no gene match: 8. CDR3 DNA: TGTGCCAGCAGCCCCTCGGGACAGGGACGCTATGGCTACACCTTC. As protein: CASSPSGQGRYGYTF.

Turning to this clonotype: A much larger clonotype is one base distant, so this may be a read error. V is TRBV7-6 and J is TRBJ2-1; D call uncertain. Germline V gene lookup returns CDR1 SGHVS and CDR2 FNYEAQ. The CDR3 is 16 residues long. V lost 0 bases and J 0 bases, leaving 9 bases between the germline ends. The CDR3 here is CASSLATKSSYNEQFF. Written as DNA, the CDR3 is TGTGCCAGCAGCTTAGCGACCAAGAGCTCCTACAATGAGCAGTTCTTC. The full variable domain, rest sourced from reference TRBV7-6 and TRBJ2-1, is GAGVSQSPRYKVTKRGQDVALRCDPISGHVSLYWYRQALGQGPEFLTYFNYEAQQDKSGLPNDRFSAERPEGSISTLTIQRTEQRDSAMYRCASSLATKSSYNEQFFGPGTRLTVL.

Many counts were recorded for this clonotype. The genes are TRBV12-3 or TRBV12-4 and TRBJ2-1; no reliable D call. Trimming cost V 1 base and J 3 bases, with 31 bases left between them. The CDR3 length is 22 residues. CDR3 in DNA: TGTGCCAGCAGTTTAGGTGGCAGCTCCGCCCCCGCGGCGCTTAAAGTCTACAATGAGCAGTTCTTC. Protein: CASSLGGSSAPAALKVYNEQFF.

The chain is built from TRBV3-1 and TRBJ2-1, with D possibly TRBD1 on 5 matching bases. This CDR3 region has 16 residues. The germline gives CDR1 LGHDT, CDR2 YNNKEL (reference sequence). Trimming left V 1 base short and J 4 bases short, with 14 bases between. CDR3: CASSQGLGAEYNEQFF. CDR3 DNA sequence: TGTGCCAGCAGCCAAGGGCTAGGGGCAGAATACAATGAGCAGTTCTTC.

The chain joins TRBV9 to TRBJ1-1; tentatively, D is TRBD1 (6 bases). V was clipped by 4 bases and J by 4 bases, with 11 bases between them. The germline gives CDR1 SGDLS, CDR2 YYNGEE. The CDR3 is 13 residues long. Written as DNA, the CDR3 is TGTGCCAGCAGCAGACTAGGGGGCACTGAAGCTTTCTTT. Its translation is CASSRLGGTEAFF. Full variable domain (missing parts from reference TRBV9 and TRBJ1-1): DSGVTQTPKHLITATGQRVTLRCSPRSGDLSVYWYQQSLDQGLQFLIQYYNGEERAKGNILERFSAQQFPDLHSELNLSSLELGDSALYFCASSRLGGTEAFFGQGTRLTVV.

This chain links TRBV27 with TRBJ1-1; 11 bases map to TRBD1. CDR1 is MNHEY and CDR2 is SMNVEV in the germline V gene (reference sequence). This CDR3 is 11 amino acids long. Trimming at V came to 8 bases and at J to 9 bases, leaving 2 bases not matched to a gene. DNA for the CDR3: TGTGCCAGCCGGGACAGGGGGAAAGCTTTCTTT. This sequence encodes CASRDRGKAFF.

This clonotype was observed a few times. As DNA, the CDR3 is TGTGCCAGCGTTAGTGGGAACTACAATGAGCAGTTCTTC. Translating gives CASVSGNYNEQFF. V and J are TRBV7-9 and TRBJ2-1; D is ambiguous. The germline gives CDR1 SEHNR, CDR2 FQNEAQ (reference sequence). The V gene lost 8 bases and the J gene lost 3 bases, with 11 bases spanning the gap. This CDR3 comprises 13 residues.

This clonotype was seen at least ten times. This sequence joins TRBV27 and TRBJ2-1; D gene ambiguous. This CDR3 is built from 14 residues. CDR1 is MNHEY, CDR2 SMNVEV, per germline (reference sequence). V was pared by 2 bases and J by 4 bases, with 9 bases between. The CDR3 sequence is CASSLLGTYNEQFF. The CDR3 bases are TGTGCCAGCAGTTTACTGGGTACTTACAATGAGCAGTTCTTC.

The V call is TRBV28, the J call TRBJ2-7, with 8 bases fitting TRBD2. CDR3 size: 15 residues. Per germline, CDR1 MDHEN and CDR2 SYDVKM. Trimming took 10 bases from V and 6 from J; bases not matched to a gene: 17. As DNA, the CDR3 is TGTGCCACCGTGGTCGTAGCGGGGAAGAGCTGCGAGCAGTACGTC. Translation: CATVVVAGKSCEQYV.

This clonotype was seen more than once but under ten times. V gene TRBV28 combines with J gene TRBJ1-4; no clear D. This CDR3 has 12 amino acids. CDR1 MDHEN and CDR2 SYDVKM come from the germline V gene. Trimming took off 5 bases at V and 10 bases at J, with 11 bases between the two ends. The chain's CDR3 is CASSLRTGKLFF. The CDR3 bases are TGTGCCAGCAGTCTTCGGACGGGAAAACTGTTTTTT.

The chain links TRBV11-2 to TRBJ1-5; D is perhaps TRBD1 (5 bases). Deletions cut 3 bases from V and 5 bases from J, with 8 bases between. The CDR3 is 13 residues long. In germline, CDR1 is SGHAT, CDR2 FQNNGV. The CDR3 bases are TGTGCCAGCAGCTTTGGGGACTATCAGCCCCAGCATTTT. Its protein is CASSFGDYQPQHF.

The genes are TRBV9 and TRBJ2-7; 7 nucleotides match TRBD2. V lost 3 bases and J lost 7; bases outside the gene matches: 10. Germline CDR1 SGDLS, CDR2 YYNGEE. This CDR3 contains 14 residues. CDR3 amino acids: CASSANLGGWEQYF. DNA for the CDR3: TGTGCCAGCAGCGCCAACCTGGGAGGGTGGGAGCAGTACTTC.

This clonotype was counted a few times. The chain recombines TRBV12-5 with TRBJ2-2, with D possibly being TRBD1 (6 bases). Between the trimmed V and J ends, which lost 3 bases and 3 bases, there was a span of 8 bases. Germline CDR1 is LGHNT and CDR2 is FRNRAP. The CDR3 loop spans 14 amino acids. DNA for the CDR3: TGTGCTAGTGGTTTACAGGGAGACACCGGGGAGCTGTTTTTT. It specifies CASGLQGDTGELFF.

In this sample, this clonotype turned up a few times. Written as DNA, the CDR3 is TGTGCCAGCAGCTTAGACTTTTTAGGTCAGGCGTTCTCTGGGGCCAACGTCCTGACTTTC. Its protein is CASSLDFLGQAFSGANVLTF. V and J are TRBV7-6 and TRBJ2-6; unclear D gene. The CDR3 covers 20 residues. The V and J ends lost 1 base and 0 bases respectively, with 19 bases between them. Germline V gives CDR1 SGHVS, CDR2 FNYEAQ.

This clonotype was observed a handful of times. This chain connects TRBV6-5 to TRBJ1-1, with D uncertain. The CDR3 spans 14 residues. Germline V lookup: CDR1 MNHEY, CDR2 SVGAGI. The germline V and J ends were trimmed by 2 bases and 1 base, with 8 bases remaining between them. CDR3 in DNA: TGTGCCAGCAGTTACGGGGAGGCGAACACTGAAGCTTTCTTT. Amino acid sequence: CASSYGEANTEAFF.

The chain uses TRBV15 and TRBJ2-2; 11 bases map to TRBD1. Germline CDR1 LNHNV, CDR2 YYDKDF (reference sequence). The V gene end was trimmed by 3 bases and the J gene end by 3 bases; junction bases not matched to a gene: 3. CDR3 length equals 16 residues. CDR3 sequence (DNA): TGTGCCACCAGCAGCGGACAGGGGGCTTACACCGGGGAGCTGTTTTTT. It translates to CATSSGQGAYTGELFF.